This passage covers 14 T cell receptor beta chains from one sample sequenced in a study of metastatic and nonmetastatic thyroid tumors. No treatment of any kind had been given to any patient before thyroid surgery. TCRdb redid the clone calls on the PCR reads using MiXCR. The data show 20,000 to 30,000 clones, over 10% seen once. Sequenced: blood. The receptors derive from a female donor with papillary thyroid cancer or a benign thyroid nodule (not recorded which). Some clones in this sample may be carry-over from other donors' samples.

This clone showed up many times. V and J are TRBV9 and TRBJ2-5; 10 bases are a match to TRBD2. V lost 4 bases, J lost 0 bases, and 15 bases stayed unmatched. This CDR3 spans 19 amino acids. CDR1 and CDR2 from the germline V gene are SGDLS and YYNGEE. For the CDR3, the DNA is TGTGCCAGCAGCACGACCCCTGGGGTAGCGGGAGGAAACCAAGAGACCCAGTACTTC. Residues: CASSTTPGVAGGNQETQYF.

The chain couples TRBV9 to TRBJ1-3; 7 bases agree with TRBD1. CDR1 and CDR2 (germline): SGDLS, YYNGEE. There are 16 residues in the CDR3. J lost 2 bases, V lost 0 bases, and 5 bases had no gene match. CDR3 amino acids: CASSVAGGKAGNTIYF. The CDR3 nucleotides are TGTGCCAGCAGCGTAGCAGGGGGTAAAGCTGGAAACACCATATATTTT.

This clone came up many times. The rearrangement uses TRBV11-1 and TRBJ1-5, with TRBD1 matching over 10 bases. V shed 5 bases and J 0 bases; nucleotides not matched to a gene: 10. Per the germline V gene, CDR1 is SGHAT and CDR2 is FQDESV (reference sequence). The CDR3 is 18 amino acids. CDR3 loop: CASSETGGPFYSNQPQHF. In DNA form, the CDR3 reads TGTGCCAGCAGCGAGACAGGGGGCCCTTTTTATAGCAATCAGCCCCAGCATTTT.

This clone was picked up many times. The V call is TRBV7-3, the J call TRBJ2-1; D gene uncertain. CDR1 and CDR2 (germline): SGHTA, FQGTGA. The CDR3 sequence is 19 residues long. V was shortened by 1 base and J by 3 bases, with 22 bases between the two germline ends. This CDR3 is CASSLRERTLSFDYNEQFF. In DNA, the CDR3 is TGTGCCAGCAGCTTAAGAGAGCGAACTCTCTCTTTCGACTACAATGAGCAGTTCTTC.

This clone was seen repeatedly, ten times or more. As DNA, the CDR3 is TGTGCCAGCACCCGGGGGGGGGGCCCAGATACGCAGTATTTT. Translating gives CASTRGGGPDTQYF. The V gene is TRBV3-1, the J gene TRBJ2-3, with 8 bases matching TRBD2. The germline V gene has CDR1 LGHDT and CDR2 YNNKEL (reference sequence). The CDR3 runs to 14 residues. V lost 7 bases, J lost 4 bases, and 7 bases stayed unmatched.

The table lists this clone with many counts. The rearrangement joins TRBV28 to TRBJ1-5; D is ambiguous. This CDR3 is built from 13 residues. Trimming took off 6 bases at V and 7 bases at J, with 13 bases between the two ends. Germline CDR1 is MDHEN and CDR2 is SYDVKM. CDR3 loop: CASSKGGRQPQHF. In DNA, the CDR3 is TGTGCCAGCAGCAAAGGTGGGAGACAGCCCCAGCATTTT.

The chain recombines TRBV6-2 or TRBV6-3 with TRBJ2-7, with 9 nucleotides matching TRBD2. The germline CDR1 and CDR2 sequences are MNHEY and SVGEGT. The CDR3 runs 16 residues. The ends lost 0 bases at V and 11 bases at J; junction bases unmatched: 14. The CDR3, as DNA: TGTGCCAGCAGTTACTCGACGGCTAGCGGGACTAAGGAGGAGTACTTC. Amino acid sequence: CASSYSTASGTKEEYF.

The sample holds many counts of this clone. The chain carries TRBV28 and TRBJ1-5; D may be TRBD1 (6 bases). The V and J ends lost 7 bases and 0 bases respectively, with 10 bases between them. The germline V gene encodes CDR1 MDHEN and CDR2 SYDVKM. The CDR3 totals 14 residues. This CDR3 reads CASKGGYSNQPQHF. The DNA for the CDR3 is TGTGCCAGCAAGGGGGGGTATAGCAATCAGCCCCAGCATTTT. Combining the CDR3 with reference TRBV28 and TRBJ1-5 gives the whole variable domain DVKVTQSSRYLVKRTGEKVFLECVQDMDHENMFWYRQDPGLGLRLIYFSYDVKMKEKGDIPEGYSVSREKKERFSLILESASTNQTSMYLCASKGGYSNQPQHFGDGTRLSIL.

This clone was detected only a few times. Within the sample, other DNA sequences also encode this same CDR3. This chain joins TRBV28 and TRBJ1-6; tentatively, D is TRBD1 (5 bases). Germline loops: CDR1 MDHEN, CDR2 SYDVKM. The CDR3 extends over 15 amino acids. Deletions cut 6 bases from V and 8 bases from J, with 17 bases between. Written as DNA, the CDR3 is TGTGCCAGCAGACCCGGTACAGGTCTCCATTCACCCCTCCACTTT. Protein: CASRPGTGLHSPLHF. Variable domain in full (rest from reference TRBV28 and TRBJ1-6): DVKVTQSSRYLVKRTGEKVFLECVQDMDHENMFWYRQDPGLGLRLIYFSYDVKMKEKGDIPEGYSVSREKKERFSLILESASTNQTSMYLCASRPGTGLHSPLHFGNGTRLTVT.

This clone was found many times. The chain recombines TRBV11-2 with TRBJ2-5, with TRBD2 matching 9 bases. This CDR3 is 16 amino acids long. Germline CDR1 is SGHAT and CDR2 is FQNNGV. V gave up 1 base and J gave up 2 bases; unmatched junction bases: 5. CDR3 nucleotide sequence: TGTGCCAGCAGCTTAGGTAGCGGGAGATCTCAAGAGACCCAGTACTTC. It specifies CASSLGSGRSQETQYF.

This clone was seen repeatedly, ten times or more. The chain links TRBV28 to TRBJ2-3; 10 bases line up with TRBD2. The CDR3 runs to 16 residues. V trimming: 6 bases; J trimming: 6 bases; junction bases outside the gene matches: 12. CDR1 and CDR2 from the germline V gene are MDHEN and SYDVKM. This chain's CDR3 is CASSPRGSGRRDTQYF. The CDR3 region has the DNA TGTGCCAGCAGCCCCCGGGGTAGCGGGAGGAGGGATACGCAGTATTTT.

This clone showed up just a few times. The chain uses TRBV5-6 and TRBJ2-4, with D possibly TRBD2 on 5 matching bases. CDR1 and CDR2 from the germline V gene are SGHDT and YYEEEE. The CDR3 is 15 residues long. The V end lost 4 bases, the J end lost 0 bases, and 11 bases lay between the germline ends. The CDR3 here is CASSSWGAAKNIQYF. The CDR3, as DNA: TGTGCCAGCAGCAGCTGGGGAGCAGCCAAAAACATTCAGTACTTC.

About this clone: This could be a read error, since a much larger clone is one nucleotide away. This rearrangement joins TRBV29-1 to TRBJ2-2, with 10 bases matching TRBD2. This CDR3 is 15 amino acids long. In germline, CDR1 is SQVTM, CDR2 ANQGSEA. The CDR3 is CSASSLAGVIGGLFF. CDR3 in DNA: TGCAGCGCCTCGTCCCTAGCGGGAGTAATCGGGGGGCTGTTTTTT.

This clone was recorded many times. The chain joins TRBV19 to TRBJ1-5; TRBD1 is a possible D gene (5 bases). Germline V gene lookup returns CDR1 LNHDA and CDR2 SQIVND (reference sequence). The CDR3 extends over 13 amino acids. The germline V and J ends were trimmed by 5 bases and 5 bases, with 10 bases remaining between them. CDR3 region: CASSFRDYQPQHF. The CDR3 DNA sequence: TGTGCCAGTAGTTTCCGGGACTATCAGCCCCAGCATTTT.